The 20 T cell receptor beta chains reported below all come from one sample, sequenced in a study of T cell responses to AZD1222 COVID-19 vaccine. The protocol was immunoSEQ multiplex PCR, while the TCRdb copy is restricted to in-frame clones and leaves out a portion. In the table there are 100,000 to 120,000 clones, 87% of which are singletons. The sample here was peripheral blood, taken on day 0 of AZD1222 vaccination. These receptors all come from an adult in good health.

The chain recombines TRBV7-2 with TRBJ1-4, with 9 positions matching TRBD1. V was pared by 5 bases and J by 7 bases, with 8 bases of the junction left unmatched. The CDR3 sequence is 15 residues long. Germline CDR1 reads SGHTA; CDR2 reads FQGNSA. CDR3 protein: CASSPQGAPGEKLFF. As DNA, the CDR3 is TGTGCCAGCAGCCCACAGGGGGCGCCTGGTGAAAAACTGTTTTTT.

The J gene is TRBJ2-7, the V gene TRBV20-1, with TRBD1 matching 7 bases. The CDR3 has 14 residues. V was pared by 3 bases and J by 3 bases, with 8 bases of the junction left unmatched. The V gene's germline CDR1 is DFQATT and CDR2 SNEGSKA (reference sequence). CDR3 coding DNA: TGCAGTGCTAGTGGGAAGACAGGGTTCTACGAGCAGTACTTC. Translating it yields CSASGKTGFYEQYF.

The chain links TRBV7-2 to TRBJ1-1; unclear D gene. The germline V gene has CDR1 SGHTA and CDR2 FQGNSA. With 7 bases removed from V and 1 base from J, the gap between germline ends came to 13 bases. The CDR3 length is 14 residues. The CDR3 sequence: CASTLGGGNTEAFF. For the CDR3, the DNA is TGTGCCAGCACCCTAGGAGGCGGGAACACTGAAGCTTTCTTT. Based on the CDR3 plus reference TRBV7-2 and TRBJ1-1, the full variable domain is GAGVSQSPSNKVTEKGKDVELRCDPISGHTALYWYRQSLGQGLEFLIYFQGNSAPDKSGLPSDRFSAERTGGSVSTLTIQRTQQEDSAVYLCASTLGGGNTEAFFGQGTRLTVV.

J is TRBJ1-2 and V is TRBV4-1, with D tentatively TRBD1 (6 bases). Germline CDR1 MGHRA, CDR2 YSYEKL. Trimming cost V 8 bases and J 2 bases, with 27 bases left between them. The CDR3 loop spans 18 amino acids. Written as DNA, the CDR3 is TGCGCCAGCGTGGGACTCTTGACAGGAGCCAGGATAAACTATGGCTACACCTTC. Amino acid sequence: CASVGLLTGARINYGYTF.

As DNA, the CDR3 is TGCGCCAGCAGCTCGGACGGGGGCGCATACAATGAGCAGTTCTTC. It translates to CASSSDGGAYNEQFF. The V gene is TRBV5-1, the J gene TRBJ2-1; D is possibly TRBD1 or TRBD2 (6 bases each). The germline CDR1 and CDR2 sequences are SGHRS and YFSETQ. V dropped 3 bases and J dropped 4 bases, with 14 bases sitting between them. The CDR3 runs to 15 residues.

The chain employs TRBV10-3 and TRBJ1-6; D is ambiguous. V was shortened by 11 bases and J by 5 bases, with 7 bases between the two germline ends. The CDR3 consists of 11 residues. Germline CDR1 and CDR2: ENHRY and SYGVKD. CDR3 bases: TGTGCCTCTAGCCATAATTCACCCCTCCACTTT. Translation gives CASSHNSPLHF.

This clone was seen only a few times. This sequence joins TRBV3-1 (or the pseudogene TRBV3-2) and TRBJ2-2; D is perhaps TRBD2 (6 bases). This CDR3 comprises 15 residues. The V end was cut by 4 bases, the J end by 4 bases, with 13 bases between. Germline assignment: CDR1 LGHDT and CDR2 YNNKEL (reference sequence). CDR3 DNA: TGTGCCAGCAGCCTGGGGACTTCCTTCACCGGGGAGCTGTTTTTT. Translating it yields CASSLGTSFTGELFF.

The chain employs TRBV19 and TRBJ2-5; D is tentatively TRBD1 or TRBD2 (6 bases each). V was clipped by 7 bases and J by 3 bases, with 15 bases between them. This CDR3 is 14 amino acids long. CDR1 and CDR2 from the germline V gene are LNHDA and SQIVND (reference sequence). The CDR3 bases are TGTGCCAGTAATGAGGGGGGCCCAAAAGAGACCCAGTACTTC. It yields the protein CASNEGGPKETQYF.

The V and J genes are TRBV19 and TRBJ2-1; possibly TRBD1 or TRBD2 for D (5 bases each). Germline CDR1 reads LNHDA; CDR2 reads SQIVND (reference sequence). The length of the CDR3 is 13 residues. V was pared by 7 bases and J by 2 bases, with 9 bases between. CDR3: CASNPGPYNEQFF. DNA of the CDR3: TGTGCCAGTAATCCGGGACCCTACAATGAGCAGTTCTTC. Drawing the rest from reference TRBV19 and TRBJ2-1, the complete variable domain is DGGITQSPKYLFRKEGQNVTLSCEQNLNHDAMYWYRQDPGQGLRLIYYSQIVNDFQKGDIAEGYSVSREKKESFPLTVTSAQKNPTAFYLCASNPGPYNEQFFGPGTRLTVL.

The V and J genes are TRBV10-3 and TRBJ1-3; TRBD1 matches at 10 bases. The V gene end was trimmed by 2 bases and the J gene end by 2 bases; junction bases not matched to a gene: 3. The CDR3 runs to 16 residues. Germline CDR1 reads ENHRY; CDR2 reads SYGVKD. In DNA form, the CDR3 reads TGTGCCATCAGTGAGCCCGGGACAGGGGCTGGAAACACCATATATTTT. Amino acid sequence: CAISEPGTGAGNTIYF.

CDR3: CASSFTRLRNNEQFF. The CDR3 nucleotides read TGTGCCAGCAGCTTCACTCGACTGAGGAACAATGAGCAGTTCTTC. This sequence joins TRBV7-2 and TRBJ2-1; D not certain. The germline V gene has CDR1 SGHTA and CDR2 FQGNSA. The V gene lost 3 bases and the J gene lost 5 bases, with 14 bases spanning the gap. The CDR3 runs to 15 residues.

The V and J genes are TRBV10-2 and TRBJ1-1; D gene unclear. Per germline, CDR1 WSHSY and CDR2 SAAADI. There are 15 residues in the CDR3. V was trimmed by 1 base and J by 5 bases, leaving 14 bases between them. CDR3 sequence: CASSEYGRGETEAFF. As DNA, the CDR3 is TGCGCCAGCAGTGAGTATGGACGTGGAGAGACTGAAGCTTTCTTT.

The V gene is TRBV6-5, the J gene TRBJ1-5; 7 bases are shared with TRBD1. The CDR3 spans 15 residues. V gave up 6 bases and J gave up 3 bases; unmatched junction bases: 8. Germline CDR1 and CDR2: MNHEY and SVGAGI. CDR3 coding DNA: TGTGCCAGCAGGGTGACGGGACAGTCCAATCAGCCCCAGCATTTT. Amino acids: CASRVTGQSNQPQHF.

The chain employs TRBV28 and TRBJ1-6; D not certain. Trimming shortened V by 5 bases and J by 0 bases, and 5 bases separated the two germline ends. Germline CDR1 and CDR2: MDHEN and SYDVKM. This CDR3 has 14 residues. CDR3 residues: CASSKSSYNSPLHF. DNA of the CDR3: TGTGCCAGCAGTAAGAGCTCCTATAATTCACCCCTCCACTTT.

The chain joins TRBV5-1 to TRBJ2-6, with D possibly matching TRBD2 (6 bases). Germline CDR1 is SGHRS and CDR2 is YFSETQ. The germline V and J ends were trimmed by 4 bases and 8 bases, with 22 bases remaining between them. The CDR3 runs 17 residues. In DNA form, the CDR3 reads TGCGCCAGCAGCCCCGCGGGGTGGGGGACCTCTACCAACGTCCTGACTTTC. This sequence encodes CASSPAGWGTSTNVLTF.

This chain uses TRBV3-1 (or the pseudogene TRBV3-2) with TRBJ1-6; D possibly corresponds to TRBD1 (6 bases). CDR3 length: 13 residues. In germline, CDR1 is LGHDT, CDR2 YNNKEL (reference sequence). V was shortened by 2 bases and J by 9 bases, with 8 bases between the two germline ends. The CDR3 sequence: CASSQQGRSPLHF. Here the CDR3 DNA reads TGTGCCAGCAGCCAACAGGGGCGTTCACCCCTCCACTTT.

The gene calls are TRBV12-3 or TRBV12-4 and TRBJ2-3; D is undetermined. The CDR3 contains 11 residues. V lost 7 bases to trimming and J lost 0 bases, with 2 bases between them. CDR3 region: CASTSTDTQYF. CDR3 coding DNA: TGTGCCAGCACCAGCACAGATACGCAGTATTTT.

CDR3: CASSWKRGTQYF. CDR3 sequence (DNA): TGTGCCAGCAGCTGGAAGAGGGGAACGCAGTATTTT. V and J are TRBV7-2 and TRBJ2-3, with D perhaps given as TRBD1 or TRBD2 (5 bases each). The CDR3 covers 12 residues. V lost 4 bases, J lost 9 bases, and 11 bases lay in between. The germline V gene has CDR1 SGHTA and CDR2 FQGNSA.

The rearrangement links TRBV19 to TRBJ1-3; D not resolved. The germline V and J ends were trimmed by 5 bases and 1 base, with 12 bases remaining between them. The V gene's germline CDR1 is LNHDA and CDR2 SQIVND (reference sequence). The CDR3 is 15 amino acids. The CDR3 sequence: CASSPASGSGNTIYF. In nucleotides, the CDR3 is TGTGCCAGTAGTCCCGCGTCCGGATCTGGAAACACCATATATTTT.

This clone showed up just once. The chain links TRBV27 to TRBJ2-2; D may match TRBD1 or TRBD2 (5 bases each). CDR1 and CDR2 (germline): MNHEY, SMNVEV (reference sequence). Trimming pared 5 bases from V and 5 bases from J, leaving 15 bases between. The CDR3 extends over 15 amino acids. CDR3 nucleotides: TGTGCCAGCAGTCCGCCTGGGACCTTGACCGGGGAGCTGTTTTTT. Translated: CASSPPGTLTGELFF.